The present TCR beta chain was sequenced within a study of identical twins. Points from the study as a whole: Models came in too low on out-of-frame TCR alpha sharing in monozygotic twins.

The CDR3 is 16 amino acids. Germline loops: CDR1 SEHNR, CDR2 FQNEAQ (reference sequence). The V and J ends lost 5 bases and 2 bases respectively, with 19 bases between them. A universal primer site arose from template switching, and cDNA bore unique molecular identifiers. One entry per CDR3 protein, called by TCRdb with MiXCR from the 5' RACE reads. The repertoire includes 400,000 or so distinct CDR3 sequences, about 10% of them detected once, and more than 8% sits in the top ten. Remarks on this clonotype: Its antigen is unidentified. A read error may be the cause here, since a much bigger clone is one base away.

The sequencing input was naive T cells sorted from blood. The sequence derives from a woman in her 50s in good health. The rearrangement links TRBV7-9 to TRBJ2-7; the D is unclear. CDR3 nucleotide sequence: TGTGCCAGCAGCGAACTATTGCTAACATCAACCTACGAGCAGTACTTC. Translated: CASSELLLTSTYEQYF.